The TCR beta chain under discussion was sequenced for a study of T cell responses to AZD1222 COVID-19 vaccine. Study outcomes and limitations: Spike-specific TCR repertoires showed rising breadth and depth after two AZD1222 doses. Researchers took repertoire samples only after the peak T cell response had come. Among AZD1222 vaccinees, only six or seven were seropositive at baseline. It should be noted that donors were predominantly white British and more often female, and clonal diversity was possibly underestimated.

Assay: immunoSEQ multiplex PCR; the TCRdb copy retains only in-frame clones and omits some. The profile shows more than 250,000 clones, approximately 95% of them singletons. A remark on this clone: Its antigen is undetermined.

The CDR3 length is 12 residues. CDR1 is SGDLS, CDR2 YYNGEE, per germline. V was clipped by 4 bases and J by 2 bases, with 7 bases between them. This clonotype was sampled from an adult in good health. This rearrangement joins TRBV9 to TRBJ2-7; D is possibly TRBD2 (5 bases). The material was peripheral blood, obtained on day 0 of AZD1222 vaccination. CDR3: CASSPGTYEQYF. DNA for the CDR3: TGTGCCAGCAGCCCCGGGACCTACGAGCAGTACTTC. The full variable domain, rest sourced from reference TRBV9 and TRBJ2-7, is DSGVTQTPKHLITATGQRVTLRCSPRSGDLSVYWYQQSLDQGLQFLIQYYNGEERAKGNILERFSAQQFPDLHSELNLSSLELGDSALYFCASSPGTYEQYFGPGTRLTVT.